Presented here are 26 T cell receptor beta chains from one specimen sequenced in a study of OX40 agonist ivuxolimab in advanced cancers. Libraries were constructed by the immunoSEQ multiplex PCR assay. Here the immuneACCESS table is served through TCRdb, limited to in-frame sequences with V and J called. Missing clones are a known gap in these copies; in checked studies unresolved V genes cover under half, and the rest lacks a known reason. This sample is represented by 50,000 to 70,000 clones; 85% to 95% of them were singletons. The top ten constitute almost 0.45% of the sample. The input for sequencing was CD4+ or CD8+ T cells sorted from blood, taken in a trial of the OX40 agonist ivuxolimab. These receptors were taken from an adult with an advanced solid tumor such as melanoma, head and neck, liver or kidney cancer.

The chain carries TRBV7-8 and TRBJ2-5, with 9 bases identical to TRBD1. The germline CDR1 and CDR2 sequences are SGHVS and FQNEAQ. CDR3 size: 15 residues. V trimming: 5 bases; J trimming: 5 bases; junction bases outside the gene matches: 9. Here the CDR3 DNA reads TGTGCCAGCAGCCACGGACAGGGGACAGGGGAGACCCAGTACTTC. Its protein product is CASSHGQGTGETQYF.

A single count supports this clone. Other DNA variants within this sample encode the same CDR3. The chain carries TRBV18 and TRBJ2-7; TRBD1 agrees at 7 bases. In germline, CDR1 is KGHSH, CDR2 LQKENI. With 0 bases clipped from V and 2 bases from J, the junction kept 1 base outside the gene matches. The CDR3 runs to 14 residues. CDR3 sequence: CASSPPGGPYEQYF. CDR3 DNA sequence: TGTGCCAGCTCACCACCAGGGGGCCCCTACGAGCAGTACTTC.

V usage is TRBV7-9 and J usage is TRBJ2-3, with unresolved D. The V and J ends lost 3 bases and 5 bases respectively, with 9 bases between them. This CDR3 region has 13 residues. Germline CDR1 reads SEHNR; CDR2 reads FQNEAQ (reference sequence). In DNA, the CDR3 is TGTGCCAGCAGCTTGCCGCTATTAGATACGCAGTATTTT. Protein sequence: CASSLPLLDTQYF. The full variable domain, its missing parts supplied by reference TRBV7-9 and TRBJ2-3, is DTGVSQNPRHKITKRGQNVTFRCDPISEHNRLYWYRQTLGQGPEFLTYFQNEAQLEKSRLLSDRFSAERPKGSFSTLEIQRTEQGDSAMYLCASSLPLLDTQYFGPGTRLTVL.

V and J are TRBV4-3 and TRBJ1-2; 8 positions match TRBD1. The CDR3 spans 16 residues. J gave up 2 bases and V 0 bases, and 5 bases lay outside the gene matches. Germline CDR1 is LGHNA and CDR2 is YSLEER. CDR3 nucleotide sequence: TGCGCCAGCAGCCAAGAGGGGACAGGAACCAACTATGGCTACACCTTC. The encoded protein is CASSQEGTGTNYGYTF.

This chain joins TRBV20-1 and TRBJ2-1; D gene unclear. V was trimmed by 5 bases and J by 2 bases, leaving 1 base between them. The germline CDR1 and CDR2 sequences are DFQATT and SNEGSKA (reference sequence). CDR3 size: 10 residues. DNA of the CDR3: TGCAGTGCTGCCTACAATGAGCAGTTCTTC. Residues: CSAAYNEQFF.

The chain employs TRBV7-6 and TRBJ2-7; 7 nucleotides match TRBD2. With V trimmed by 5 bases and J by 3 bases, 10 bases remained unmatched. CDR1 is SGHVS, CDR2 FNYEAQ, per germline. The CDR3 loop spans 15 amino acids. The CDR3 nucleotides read TGTGCCAGCAGCCCGCAGGCGGGAGCGGTCTACGAGCAGTACTTC. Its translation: CASSPQAGAVYEQYF.

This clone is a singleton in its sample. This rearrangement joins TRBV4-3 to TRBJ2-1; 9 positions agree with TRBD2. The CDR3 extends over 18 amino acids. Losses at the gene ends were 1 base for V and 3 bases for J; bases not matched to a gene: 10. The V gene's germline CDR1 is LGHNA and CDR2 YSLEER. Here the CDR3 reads CASSQAPSGTFSYNEQFF. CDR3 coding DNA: TGCGCCAGCAGCCAAGCCCCTAGCGGGACGTTTAGCTACAATGAGCAGTTCTTC.

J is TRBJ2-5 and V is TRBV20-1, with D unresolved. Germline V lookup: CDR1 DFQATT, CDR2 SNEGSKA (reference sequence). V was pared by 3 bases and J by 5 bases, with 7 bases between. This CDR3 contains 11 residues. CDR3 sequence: CSASPTETQYF. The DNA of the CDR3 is TGCAGTGCTAGTCCAACGGAGACCCAGTACTTC.

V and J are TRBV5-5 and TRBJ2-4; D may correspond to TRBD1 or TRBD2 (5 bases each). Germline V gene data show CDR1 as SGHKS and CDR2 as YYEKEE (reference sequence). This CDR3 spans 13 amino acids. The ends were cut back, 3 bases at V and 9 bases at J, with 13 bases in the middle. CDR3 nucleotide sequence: TGTGCCAGCAGCTCTACCGGGACCCCCATTCAGTACTTC. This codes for CASSSTGTPIQYF.

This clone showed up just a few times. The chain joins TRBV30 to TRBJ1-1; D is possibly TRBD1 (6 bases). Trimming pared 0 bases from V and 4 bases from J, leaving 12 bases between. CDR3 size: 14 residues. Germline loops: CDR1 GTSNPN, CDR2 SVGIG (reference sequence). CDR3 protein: CAWSVRGALTEAFF. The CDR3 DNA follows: TGTGCCTGGAGTGTACGGGGGGCTCTCACTGAAGCTTTCTTT.

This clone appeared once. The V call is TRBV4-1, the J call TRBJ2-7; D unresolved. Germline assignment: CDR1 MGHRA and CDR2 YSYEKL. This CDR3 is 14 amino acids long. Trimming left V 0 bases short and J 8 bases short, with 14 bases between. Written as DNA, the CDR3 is TGCGCCAGCAGCCAAGACGCCAGCTTTATTCAGCAGTACTTC. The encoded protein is CASSQDASFIQQYF.

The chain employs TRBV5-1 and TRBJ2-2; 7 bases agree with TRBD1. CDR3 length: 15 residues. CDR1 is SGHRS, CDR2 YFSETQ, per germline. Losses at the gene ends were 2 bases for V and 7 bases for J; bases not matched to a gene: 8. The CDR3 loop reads CASSFTTGAGGELFF. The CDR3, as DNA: TGCGCCAGCAGCTTCACCACAGGGGCGGGCGGGGAGCTGTTTTTT.

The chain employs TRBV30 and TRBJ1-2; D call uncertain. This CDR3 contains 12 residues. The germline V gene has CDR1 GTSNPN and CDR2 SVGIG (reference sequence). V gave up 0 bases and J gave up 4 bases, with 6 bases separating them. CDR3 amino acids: CAWSVRFYGYTF. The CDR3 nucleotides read TGTGCCTGGAGTGTAAGGTTCTATGGCTACACCTTC. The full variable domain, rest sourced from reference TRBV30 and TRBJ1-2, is SQTIHQWPATLVQPVGSPLSLECTVEGTSNPNLYWYRQAAGRGLQLLFYSVGIGQISSEVPQNLSASRPQDRQFILSSKKLLLSDSGFYLCAWSVRFYGYTFGSGTRLTVV.

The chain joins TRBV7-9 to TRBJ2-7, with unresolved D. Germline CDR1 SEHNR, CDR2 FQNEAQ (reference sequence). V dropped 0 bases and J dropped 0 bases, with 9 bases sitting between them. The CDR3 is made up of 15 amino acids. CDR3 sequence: CASSLAALGSYEQYF. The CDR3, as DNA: TGTGCCAGCAGCTTAGCTGCCTTGGGCTCCTACGAGCAGTACTTC.

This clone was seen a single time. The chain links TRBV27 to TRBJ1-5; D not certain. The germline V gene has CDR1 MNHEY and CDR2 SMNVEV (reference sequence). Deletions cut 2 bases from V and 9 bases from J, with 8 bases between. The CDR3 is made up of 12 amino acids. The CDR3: CASSLAGRPQHF. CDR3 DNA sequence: TGTGCCAGCAGTTTAGCAGGCAGGCCCCAGCATTTT.

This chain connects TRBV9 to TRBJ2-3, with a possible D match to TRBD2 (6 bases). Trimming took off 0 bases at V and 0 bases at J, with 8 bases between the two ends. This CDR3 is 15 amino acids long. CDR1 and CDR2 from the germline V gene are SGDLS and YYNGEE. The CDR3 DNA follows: TGTGCCAGCAGCGTAGGCGGGGCTAGCACAGATACGCAGTATTTT. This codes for CASSVGGASTDTQYF. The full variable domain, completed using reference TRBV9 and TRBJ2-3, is DSGVTQTPKHLITATGQRVTLRCSPRSGDLSVYWYQQSLDQGLQFLIQYYNGEERAKGNILERFSAQQFPDLHSELNLSSLELGDSALYFCASSVGGASTDTQYFGPGTRLTVL.

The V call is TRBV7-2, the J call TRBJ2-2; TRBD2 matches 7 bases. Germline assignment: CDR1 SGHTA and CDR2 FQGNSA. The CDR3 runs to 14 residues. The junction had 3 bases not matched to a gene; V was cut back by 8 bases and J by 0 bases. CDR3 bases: TGTGCCAGCTTAGCGGGTACGAACACCGGGGAGCTGTTTTTT. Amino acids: CASLAGTNTGELFF.

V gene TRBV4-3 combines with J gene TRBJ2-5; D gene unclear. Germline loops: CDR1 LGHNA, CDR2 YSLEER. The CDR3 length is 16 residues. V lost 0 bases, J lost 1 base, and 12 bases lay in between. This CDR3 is CASSQELGPAQETQYF. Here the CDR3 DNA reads TGCGCCAGCAGCCAAGAGTTAGGTCCTGCCCAAGAGACCCAGTACTTC.

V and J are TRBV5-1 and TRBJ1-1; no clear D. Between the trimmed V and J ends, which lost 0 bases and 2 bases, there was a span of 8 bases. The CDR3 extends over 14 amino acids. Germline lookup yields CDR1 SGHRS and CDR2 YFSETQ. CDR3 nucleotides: TGCGCCAGCAGCTTGGGGGCAGAAAACACTGAAGCTTTCTTT. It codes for CASSLGAENTEAFF.

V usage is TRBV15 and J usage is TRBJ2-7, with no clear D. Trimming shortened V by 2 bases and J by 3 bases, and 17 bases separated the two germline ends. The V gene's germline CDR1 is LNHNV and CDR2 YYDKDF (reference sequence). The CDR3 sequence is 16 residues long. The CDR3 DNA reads TGTGCCACCAGCAGACGCTCCCCAAACATTTACTACGAGCAGTACTTC. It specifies CATSRRSPNIYYEQYF.

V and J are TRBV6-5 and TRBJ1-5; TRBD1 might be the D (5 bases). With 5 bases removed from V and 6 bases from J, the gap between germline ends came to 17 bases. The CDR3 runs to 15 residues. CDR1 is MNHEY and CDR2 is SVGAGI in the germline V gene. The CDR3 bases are TGTGCCAGCAGTCAAACTGGGGGAGGGAGTCAGCCCCAGCATTTT. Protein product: CASSQTGGGSQPQHF.

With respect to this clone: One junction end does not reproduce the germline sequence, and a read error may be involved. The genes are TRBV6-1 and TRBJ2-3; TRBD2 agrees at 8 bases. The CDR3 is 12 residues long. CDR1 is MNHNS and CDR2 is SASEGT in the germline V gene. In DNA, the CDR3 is TGTGCCAGCAGAGGGACTAGTGGCCCAGGAGCCTTT. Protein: CASRGTSGPGAF.

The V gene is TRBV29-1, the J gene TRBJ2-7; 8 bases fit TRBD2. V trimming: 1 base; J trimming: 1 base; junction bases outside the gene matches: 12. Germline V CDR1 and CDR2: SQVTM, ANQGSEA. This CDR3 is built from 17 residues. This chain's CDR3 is CSVEGLVEREISYEQYF. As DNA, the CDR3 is TGCAGCGTTGAAGGGTTGGTTGAGCGGGAGATTTCCTACGAGCAGTACTTC.

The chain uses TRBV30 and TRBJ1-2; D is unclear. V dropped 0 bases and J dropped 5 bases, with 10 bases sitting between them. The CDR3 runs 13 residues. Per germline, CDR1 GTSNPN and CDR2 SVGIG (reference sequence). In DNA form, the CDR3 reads TGTGCCTGGAGTGTAAACACTCAATATGGCTACACCTTC. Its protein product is CAWSVNTQYGYTF.

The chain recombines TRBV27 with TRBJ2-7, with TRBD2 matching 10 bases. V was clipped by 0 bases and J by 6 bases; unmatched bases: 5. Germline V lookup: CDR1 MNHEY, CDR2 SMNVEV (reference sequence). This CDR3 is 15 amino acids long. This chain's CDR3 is CASSLSLAGELEQYF. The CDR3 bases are TGTGCCAGCAGTTTATCGCTAGCGGGAGAACTCGAGCAGTACTTC.

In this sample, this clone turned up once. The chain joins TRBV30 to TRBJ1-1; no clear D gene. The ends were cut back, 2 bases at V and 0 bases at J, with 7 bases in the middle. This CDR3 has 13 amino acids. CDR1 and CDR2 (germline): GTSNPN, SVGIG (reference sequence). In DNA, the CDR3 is TGTGCCTGGAGTCGACGGATGAACACTGAAGCTTTCTTT. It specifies CAWSRRMNTEAFF.